Listed below are T cell receptor beta chains from one sample, sequenced in a study of cytomegalovirus exposure and HLA in healthy donors. Assay used: immunoSEQ multiplex PCR; TCRdb lists only in-frame clones, some missing. Seen here are about 120,000 clones, over 60% observed once, and the top ten hold 4% to 5.5%. Sequencing was carried out using PBMCs. The receptors were sampled from a man between 25 and 39 years old in good health and CMV-seropositive. Both conserved end residues are part of each CDR3. The D gene is left open where the match is weak. Only part of the rows carry a size: once, few, many, or a class if the clone is expanded.

TRBJ2-3 | TRBV2 | - | TRBD1 | CASSFRQGTDTQYF | TGTGCCAGCAGTTTCAGACAGGGTACAGATACGCAGTATTTT
TRBJ2-7 | TRBV9 | - | TRBD2 | CASSGTGGGASEQYF | TGTGCCAGCAGTGGGACGGGCGGGGGGGCCTCCGAGCAGTACTTC
TRBJ1-2 | TRBV7-8 | - | - | CASSLGRTLYGYTF | TGTGCCAGCAGCTTAGGCAGGACACTCTATGGCTACACCTTC
TRBJ2-7 | TRBV5-6 | few | TRBD2 | CASSFRTSGEPYEQYF | TGTGCCAGCAGCTTCCGGACTAGCGGGGAGCCCTACGAGCAGTACTTC
TRBJ1-2 | TRBV11-2 | - | TRBD1 | CASSALTGLRYGYTF | TGTGCCAGCAGCGCCTTGACAGGGCTACGCTATGGCTACACCTTC
TRBJ1-6 | TRBV4-3 | - | - | CASSQVYRDGVDSPLHF | TGCGCCAGCAGCCAAGTCTACAGGGATGGCGTCGATTCACCCCTCCACTTT
TRBJ1-2 | TRBV2 | - | - | CASSEEGRGPYGYTF | TGTGCCAGCAGTGAAGAGGGCAGGGGACCCTATGGCTACACCTTC
TRBJ1-2 | TRBV30 | - | TRBD1 | CAWTGTGPYTF | TGTGCCTGGACCGGGACAGGGCCCTACACCTTC
TRBJ2-2 | TRBV7-7 | - | TRBD1 | CASSSGQGGPGELFF | TGTGCCAGCAGCTCAGGACAGGGTGGGCCCGGGGAGCTGTTTTTT
TRBJ2-1 | TRBV7-9 | once | TRBD1 | CSSSPGQVFSYNEQFF | TGTTCCAGCAGCCCCGGACAGGTCTTCTCCTACAATGAGCAGTTCTTC
TRBJ2-7 | TRBV27 | - | - | CASSSRGYYEQYF | TGTGCCAGCAGTTCCAGGGGTTACTACGAGCAGTACTTC
TRBJ2-3 | TRBV9 | - | TRBD2 | CASSGSGGRTTDTQYF | TGTGCCAGCAGCGGGAGCGGGGGCCGCACCACAGATACGCAGTATTTT
TRBJ1-6 | TRBV12-2 | few | - | CASRLARRTGPNSPLHF | TGTGCAAGTCGCTTAGCTCGTCGGACAGGTCCGAATTCACCCCTCCACTTT
TRBJ1-1 | TRBV19 | - | - | CASRTARTAEAFF | TGTGCCAGTAGGACCGCCCGGACTGCTGAAGCTTTCTTT
TRBJ1-2 | TRBV6-5 | few | - | CASSSELSGYTF | TGTGCCAGCAGTTCCGAGCTTAGTGGCTACACCTTC
TRBJ2-3 | TRBV7-3 | - | TRBD1 | CASSSTGGADTQYF | TGTGCCAGCAGCTCGACAGGGGGCGCGGATACGCAGTATTTT
TRBJ2-1 | TRBV4-1 | - | - | CASSSRGSEQFF | TGCGCCAGCAGCTCAAGGGGCAGTGAGCAGTTCTTC
TRBJ1-4 | TRBV30 | once | TRBD1 | CAWTTGGEKLFF | TGTGCCTGGACGACAGGGGGAGAAAAACTGTTTTTT
TRBJ1-2 | TRBV9 | - | - | CLDSRSPFNYGYTF | TGTTTGGACAGCCGGTCCCCTTTTAACTATGGCTACACCTTC
TRBJ1-2 | TRBV5-1 | - | - | CASSPEQMDGYTF | TGCGCCAGCAGCCCGGAACAGATGGATGGCTACACCTTC
TRBJ2-7 | TRBV9 | - | - | CASSVGQASLEEQYF | TGTGCCAGCAGCGTAGGACAGGCGTCTCTTGAAGAGCAGTACTTC
TRBJ1-1 | TRBV6-1 | - | - | CASSEATSYMNTEAFF | TGTGCCAGCAGTGAAGCGACAAGTTACATGAACACTGAAGCTTTCTTT
TRBJ1-2 | TRBV4-1 | - | - | CASSQDPGDGYTF | TGCGCCAGCAGCCAAGATCCGGGGGACGGCTACACCTTC
TRBJ2-7 | TRBV28 | few | TRBD2 | CATLTSGGAHEQYF | TGTGCCACCCTTACTAGCGGGGGGGCCCACGAGCAGTACTTC
TRBJ1-2 | TRBV9 | few | - | CASSPRETVSGYTF | TGTGCCAGCAGCCCCAGGGAAACCGTGTCCGGCTACACCTTC
TRBJ2-7 | TRBV6-6 | few | - | CASSYRPDSSYEQYF | TGTGCCAGCAGTTACCGCCCCGACAGCTCCTACGAGCAGTACTTC
TRBJ1-4 | TRBV2 | - | TRBD1 | CASSGQGSNEKLFF | TGTGCCAGCAGTGGACAGGGGTCTAATGAAAAACTGTTTTTT
TRBJ1-6 | TRBV7-6 | - | TRBD1 | CASSSGQLNSPLHF | TGTGCCAGCAGCTCGGGACAGCTTAATTCACCCCTCCACTTT
TRBJ1-4 | TRBV18 | - | TRBD1 | CASSRMGQAGEKLFF | TGTGCCAGCTCACGGATGGGACAGGCTGGGGAAAAACTGTTTTTT
TRBJ1-3 | TRBV5-1 | - | - | CASSLGVGRAGGNTIYF | TGCGCCAGCAGCTTGGGAGTCGGCAGGGCAGGAGGAAACACCATATATTTT
TRBJ1-6 | TRBV7-9 | - | TRBD1 | CASSLTGEGSPLHF | TGTGCCAGCAGCTTGACAGGGGAGGGTTCACCCCTCCACTTT
TRBJ2-2 | TRBV7-2 | - | TRBD1 | CASSLVGTGFGTGELFF | TGTGCCAGCAGCTTAGTGGGGACAGGGTTTGGCACCGGGGAGCTGTTTTTT
TRBJ2-7 | TRBV15 | - | - | CATSRDPTYEQYF | TGTGCCACCAGCAGAGATCCAACCTACGAGCAGTACTTC
TRBJ1-4 | TRBV6-5 | - | TRBD1 | CASSTGAEKLFF | TGTGCCAGCTCAACAGGGGCGGAAAAACTGTTTTTT
TRBJ1-2 | TRBV7-9 | - | TRBD1 | CSSSFEGQSYTF | TGTTCCAGCAGCTTCGAGGGACAGAGCTACACCTTC
TRBJ2-5 | TRBV27 | - | TRBD1 | CASSFGWAGGEETQYF | TGTGCCAGCAGTTTCGGGTGGGCAGGGGGCGAAGAGACCCAGTACTTC
TRBJ2-1 | TRBV30 | - | - | CAWSVHRNEQFF | TGTGCCTGGAGTGTACACAGAAATGAGCAGTTCTTC
TRBJ2-5 | TRBV5-4 | - | TRBD2 | CASSFRLAGEETQYF | TGTGCCAGCAGCTTTCGACTAGCGGGGGAAGAGACCCAGTACTTC
TRBJ1-1 | TRBV7-8 | - | - | CASSWNRANTEAFF | TGTGCCAGCAGCTGGAACAGGGCGAACACTGAAGCTTTCTTT
TRBJ2-4 | TRBV6-1 | - | TRBD1 | CASSARRDRRFF | TGTGCCAGCAGTGCCCGCCGGGACAGGAGATTTTTC
TRBJ2-3 | TRBV7-2 | - | TRBD2 | CASSLGLAWGTQYF | TGTGCCAGCAGCCTCGGACTAGCCTGGGGTACGCAGTATTTT